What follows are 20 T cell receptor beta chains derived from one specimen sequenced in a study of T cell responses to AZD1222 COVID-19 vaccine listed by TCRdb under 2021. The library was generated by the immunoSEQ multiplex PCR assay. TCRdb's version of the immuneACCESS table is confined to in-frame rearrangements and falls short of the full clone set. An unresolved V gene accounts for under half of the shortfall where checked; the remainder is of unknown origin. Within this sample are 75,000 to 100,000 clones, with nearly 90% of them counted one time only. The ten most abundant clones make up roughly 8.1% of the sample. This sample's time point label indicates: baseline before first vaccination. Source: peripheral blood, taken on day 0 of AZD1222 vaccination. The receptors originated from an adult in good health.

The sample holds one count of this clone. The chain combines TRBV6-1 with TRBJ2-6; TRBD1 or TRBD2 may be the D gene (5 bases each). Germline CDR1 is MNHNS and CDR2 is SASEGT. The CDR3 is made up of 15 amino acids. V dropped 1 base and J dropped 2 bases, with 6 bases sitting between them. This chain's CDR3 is CASSEGGAGANVLTF. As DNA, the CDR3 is TGTGCCAGCAGTGAAGGAGGGGCTGGGGCCAACGTCCTGACTTTC.

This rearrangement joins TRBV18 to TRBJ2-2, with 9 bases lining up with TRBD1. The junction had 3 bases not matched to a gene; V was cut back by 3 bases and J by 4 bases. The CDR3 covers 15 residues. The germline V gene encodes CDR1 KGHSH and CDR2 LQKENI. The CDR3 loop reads CASSPGQGLTGELFF. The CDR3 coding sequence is TGTGCCAGCTCACCCGGACAGGGGCTCACCGGGGAGCTGTTTTTT.

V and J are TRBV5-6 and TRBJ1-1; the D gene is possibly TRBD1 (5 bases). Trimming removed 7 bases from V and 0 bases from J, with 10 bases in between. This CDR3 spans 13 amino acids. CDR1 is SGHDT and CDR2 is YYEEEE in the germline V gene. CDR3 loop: CASQDSMNTEAFF. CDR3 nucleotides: TGTGCCAGCCAAGACAGTATGAACACTGAAGCTTTCTTT.

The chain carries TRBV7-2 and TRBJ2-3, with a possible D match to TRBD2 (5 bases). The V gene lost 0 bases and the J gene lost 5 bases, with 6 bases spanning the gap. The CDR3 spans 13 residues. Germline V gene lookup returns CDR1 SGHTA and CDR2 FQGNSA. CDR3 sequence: CASSLARGDTQYF. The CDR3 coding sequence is TGTGCCAGCAGCTTAGCCCGGGGAGATACGCAGTATTTT.

The CDR3 loop is CASSKAGQGGTYGYTF. CDR3 nucleotide sequence: TGTGCCAGCAGCAAAGCGGGACAGGGGGGTACCTATGGCTACACCTTC. The gene calls are TRBV21-1 and TRBJ1-2; the tabulated D call, TRBD1, remains unverified against the DNA. TRBV21-1 is a documented pseudogene. The CDR3 is made up of 16 amino acids.

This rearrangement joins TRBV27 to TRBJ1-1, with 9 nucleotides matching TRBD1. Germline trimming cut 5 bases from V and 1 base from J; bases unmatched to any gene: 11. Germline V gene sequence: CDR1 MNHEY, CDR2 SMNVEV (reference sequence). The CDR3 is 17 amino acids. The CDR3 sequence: CASSLWPGQGRNTEAFF. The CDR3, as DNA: TGTGCCAGCAGTCTCTGGCCGGGACAGGGACGGAACACTGAAGCTTTCTTT.

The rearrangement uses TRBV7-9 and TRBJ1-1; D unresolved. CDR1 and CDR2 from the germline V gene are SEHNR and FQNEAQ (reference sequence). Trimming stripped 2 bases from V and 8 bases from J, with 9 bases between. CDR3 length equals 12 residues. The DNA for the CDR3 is TGTGCCAGCAGCTTAATTTCGACAGAAGCTTTCTTT. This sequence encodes CASSLISTEAFF.

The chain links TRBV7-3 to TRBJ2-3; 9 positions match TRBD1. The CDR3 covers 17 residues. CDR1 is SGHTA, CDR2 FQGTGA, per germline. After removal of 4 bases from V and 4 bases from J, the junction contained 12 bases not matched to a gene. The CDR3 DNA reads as TGTGCCAGCAGCTCGAAACAGGGGGCAGGGAGCGCAGATACGCAGTATTTT. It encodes CASSSKQGAGSADTQYF. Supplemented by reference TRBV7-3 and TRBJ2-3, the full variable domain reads GAGVSQTPSNKVTEKGKYVELRCDPISGHTALYWYRQSLGQGPEFLIYFQGTGAADDSGLPNDRFFAVRPEGSVSTLKIQRTERGDSAVYLCASSSKQGAGSADTQYFGPGTRLTVL.

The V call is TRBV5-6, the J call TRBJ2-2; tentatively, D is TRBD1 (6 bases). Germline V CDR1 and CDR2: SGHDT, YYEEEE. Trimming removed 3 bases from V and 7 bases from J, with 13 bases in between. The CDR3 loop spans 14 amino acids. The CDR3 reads CASSWTEVHGELFF. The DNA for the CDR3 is TGTGCCAGCAGCTGGACAGAAGTTCACGGGGAGCTGTTTTTT.

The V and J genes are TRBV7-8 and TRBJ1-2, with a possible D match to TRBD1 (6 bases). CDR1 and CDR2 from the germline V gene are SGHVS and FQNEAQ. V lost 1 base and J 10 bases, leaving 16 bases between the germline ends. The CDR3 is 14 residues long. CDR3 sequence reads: CASSLGTASIVYTF. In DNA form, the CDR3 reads TGTGCCAGCAGCTTAGGGACAGCCTCTATTGTCTACACCTTC.

The CDR3 DNA sequence: TGTGCCAGCTCACCAAGTGTCCCAGATGGGAACACTGAAGCTTTCTTT. Protein product: CASSPSVPDGNTEAFF. The rearrangement uses TRBV18 and TRBJ1-1; D is undetermined. Between the trimmed V and J ends, which lost 2 bases and 1 base, there was a span of 14 bases. Germline lookup yields CDR1 KGHSH and CDR2 LQKENI. This CDR3 is built from 16 residues.

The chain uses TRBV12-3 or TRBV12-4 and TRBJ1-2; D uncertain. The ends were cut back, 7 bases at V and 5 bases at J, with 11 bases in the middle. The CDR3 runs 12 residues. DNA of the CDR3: TGTGCCAGCATGTATTCCCCTTATGGCTACACCTTC. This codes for CASMYSPYGYTF.

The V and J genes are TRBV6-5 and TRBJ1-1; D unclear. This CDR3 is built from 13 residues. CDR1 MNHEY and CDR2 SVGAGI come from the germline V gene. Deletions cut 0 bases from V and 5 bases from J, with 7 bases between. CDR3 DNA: TGTGCCAGCAGTTACTCGAGGCAGACTGAAGCTTTCTTT. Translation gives CASSYSRQTEAFF.

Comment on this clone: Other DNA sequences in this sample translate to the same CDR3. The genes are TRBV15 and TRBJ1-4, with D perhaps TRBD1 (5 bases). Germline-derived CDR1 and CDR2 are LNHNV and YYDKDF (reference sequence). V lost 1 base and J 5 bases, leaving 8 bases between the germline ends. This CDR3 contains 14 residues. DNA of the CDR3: TGTGCCACCAGCAGAGGGCAGGGAAATGAAAAACTGTTTTTT. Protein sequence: CATSRGQGNEKLFF.

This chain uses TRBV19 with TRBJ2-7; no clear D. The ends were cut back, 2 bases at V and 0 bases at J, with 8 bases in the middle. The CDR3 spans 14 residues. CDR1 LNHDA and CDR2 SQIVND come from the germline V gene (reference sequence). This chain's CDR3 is CASSISGSSYEQYF. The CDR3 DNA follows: TGTGCCAGTAGTATATCGGGCAGCTCCTACGAGCAGTACTTC.

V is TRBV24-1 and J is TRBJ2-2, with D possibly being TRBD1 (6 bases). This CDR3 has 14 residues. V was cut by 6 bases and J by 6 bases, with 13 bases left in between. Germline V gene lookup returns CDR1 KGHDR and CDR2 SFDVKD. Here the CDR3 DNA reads TGTGCCACCAGTCCAGGGGTGAGGCCCGGGGAGCTGTTTTTT. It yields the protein CATSPGVRPGELFF.

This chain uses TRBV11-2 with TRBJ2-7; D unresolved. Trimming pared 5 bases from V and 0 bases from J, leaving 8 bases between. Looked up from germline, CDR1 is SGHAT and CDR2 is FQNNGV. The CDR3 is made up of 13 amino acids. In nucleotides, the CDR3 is TGTGCCAGCAGCGTTCCGCACTCCTACGAGCAGTACTTC. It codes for CASSVPHSYEQYF.

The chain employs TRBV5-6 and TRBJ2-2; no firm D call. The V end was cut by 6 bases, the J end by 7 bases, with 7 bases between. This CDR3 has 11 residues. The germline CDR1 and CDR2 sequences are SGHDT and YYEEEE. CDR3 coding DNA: TGTGCCAGCACGATCAGCGGGGAGCTGTTTTTT. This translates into CASTISGELFF.

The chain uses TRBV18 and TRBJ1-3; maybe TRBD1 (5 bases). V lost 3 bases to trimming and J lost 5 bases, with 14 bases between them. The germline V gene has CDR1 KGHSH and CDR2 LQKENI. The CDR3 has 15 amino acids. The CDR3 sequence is CASSPDRGARNTIYF. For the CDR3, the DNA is TGTGCCAGCTCACCGGATAGAGGGGCCCGAAACACCATATATTTT. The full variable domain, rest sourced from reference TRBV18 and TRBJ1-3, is NAGVMQNPRHLVRRRGQEARLRCSPMKGHSHVYWYRQLPEEGLKFMVYLQKENIIDESGMPKERFSAEFPKEGPSILRIQQVVRGDSAAYFCASSPDRGARNTIYFGEGSWLTVV.

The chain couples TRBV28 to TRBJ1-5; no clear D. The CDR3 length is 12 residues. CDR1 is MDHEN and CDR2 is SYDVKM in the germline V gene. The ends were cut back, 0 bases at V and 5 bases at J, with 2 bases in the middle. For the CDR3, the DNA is TGTGCCAGCAGTTTATGGGATCAGCCCCAGCATTTT. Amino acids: CASSLWDQPQHF.